A single sample gave rise to the 21 T cell receptor beta chains below, sequenced in a study of regulatory T cells in long-lasting Graves disease (dated by TCRdb to about 2021). To prepare the library, multiplex PCR was applied. Instrument used: Illumina HiSeq 4000. CDR3 regions were amplified by Arm-PCR with iRepertoire HTBI primers to construct TCR beta libraries. Using fastp trimming at Q25 and MiXCR clonotype assembly, TCRdb reanalyzed the public sequencing data and kept in-frame beta chains. Each record represents a unique CDR3 protein, reported with the most common genes and DNA among its rows. Across this sample there are about 430,000 distinct CDR3 sequences, with approximately 16% seen only once. The ten largest clones capture about 7.8% of the sample. The time point label here, explained by the study, means: newly diagnosed GD, antithyroid drugs for less than 3 months. RNA was extracted from PBMCs in TRIzol for both TCR sequencing and RNA sequencing.

These data are also associated with another study on T cells in Graves' hyperthyroidism and ophthalmopathy.

Source: peripheral blood mononuclear cells (PBMCs), taken at new diagnosis, from a patient treated with antithyroid drugs. The source is a woman in her forties with Graves disease. Donor details come from another sample of the same person, matched by shared clones.

This clonotype was seen at least ten times. The chain uses TRBV28 and TRBJ2-1; D is perhaps TRBD1 (5 bases). The germline V and J ends were trimmed by 2 bases and 4 bases, with 9 bases remaining between them. The germline CDR1 and CDR2 sequences are MDHEN and SYDVKM. This CDR3 has 14 residues. DNA for the CDR3: TGTGCCAGCAGTTTAGGCGACAGTTACAATGAGCAGTTCTTC. Translating it yields CASSLGDSYNEQFF.

This clonotype appeared a few times. The chain carries TRBV19 and TRBJ1-5; TRBD1 might be the D (6 bases). Trimming removed 5 bases from V and 1 base from J, with 9 bases in between. This CDR3 has 14 amino acids. Per germline, CDR1 LNHDA and CDR2 SQIVND (reference sequence). CDR3: CASSGGRSNQPQHF. The DNA of the CDR3 is TGTGCCAGTAGTGGGGGCAGAAGCAATCAGCCCCAGCATTTT.

The chain joins TRBV5-1 to TRBJ2-5, with 7 nucleotides matching TRBD2. The germline CDR1 and CDR2 sequences are SGHRS and YFSETQ. The junction had 5 bases not matched to a gene; V was cut back by 3 bases and J by 0 bases. This CDR3 comprises 15 residues. Written as DNA, the CDR3 is TGCGCCAGCAGCTCCGGCGGGAGCGACCAAGAGACCCAGTACTTC. It codes for CASSSGGSDQETQYF.

This clonotype was picked up many times. The chain employs TRBV27 and TRBJ2-7; the match to TRBD2 covers 10 bases. Per the germline V gene, CDR1 is MNHEY and CDR2 is SMNVEV (reference sequence). This CDR3 comprises 14 residues. V dropped 6 bases and J dropped 3; count of bases not matched to a gene: 5. This CDR3 reads CASSPSGSFYEQYF. For the CDR3, the DNA is TGTGCCAGCAGCCCTAGCGGGAGTTTCTACGAGCAGTACTTC.

In regard to this clonotype: The germline gene is not matched at one end of the junction; a read error may be the cause. As DNA, the CDR3 is TGCGCCAGCAGCCATACTAGCGGGAGCGACAATGAGCAGTTCTTC. It specifies CASSHTSGSDNEQFF. J is TRBJ2-1 and V is TRBV7-3, with TRBD2 identical over 11 bases. This CDR3 has 15 amino acids. Germline CDR1 and CDR2: SGHTA and FQGTGA.

This clonotype was counted ten times or more. The rearrangement links TRBV7-9 to TRBJ2-1, with D maybe TRBD1 (6 bases). The germline V gene has CDR1 SEHNR and CDR2 FQNEAQ (reference sequence). Deletions cut 4 bases from V and 7 bases from J, with 17 bases between. This CDR3 comprises 15 residues. In DNA, the CDR3 is TGTGCCAGCAGCTCCTCGGGACATTCCTTAAATGAGCAGTTCTTC. Translating gives CASSSSGHSLNEQFF.

CDR3 protein: CASSFISRAQETQYF. The CDR3 DNA sequence: TGTGCCAGCAGTTTCATTTCTAGAGCTCAAGAGACCCAGTACTTC. V gene TRBV28 combines with J gene TRBJ2-5; D remains ambiguous. With 3 bases removed from V and 2 bases from J, the gap between germline ends came to 13 bases. There are 15 residues in the CDR3. Looked up from germline, CDR1 is MDHEN and CDR2 is SYDVKM.

This clonotype came up a few times. At one boundary the junction diverges from the germline segment, which might be a read error. The genes are TRBV18 and TRBJ1-1; no firm D call. Germline CDR1 KGHSH, CDR2 LQKENI. The CDR3 loop spans 13 amino acids. The CDR3 here is CASSPDLNAEAFF. In DNA form, the CDR3 reads TGTGCCAGCTCACCAGACCTGAACGCTGAAGCTTTCTTT.

As concerns this clonotype: This may stem from a read error, because a much larger clone lies one nucleotide away. The chain employs TRBV5-1 and TRBJ2-1; TRBD2 matches at 10 bases. The junction had 9 bases not matched to a gene; V was cut back by 0 bases and J by 9 bases. CDR1 is SGHRS, CDR2 YFSETQ, per germline. The CDR3 spans 16 residues. The CDR3 reads CASSLAVASGGGEQFF. As DNA, the CDR3 is TGCGCCAGCAGCTTGGCCGTGGCTAGCGGGGGTGGTGAGCAGTTCTTC.

This clonotype has at least ten counts. This chain uses TRBV6-2 or TRBV6-3 with TRBJ2-3; TRBD2 agrees at 7 bases. J gave up 3 bases and V 2 bases, and 8 bases lay outside the gene matches. CDR1 MNHEY and CDR2 SVGEGT come from the germline V gene. The CDR3 has 16 amino acids. CDR3 DNA: TGTGCCAGCAGTTACCGGGCGGGAGAGGGTACAGATACGCAGTATTTT. Amino acids: CASSYRAGEGTDTQYF.

In this sample, this clonotype turned up a few times. The CDR3 DNA follows: TGCGCCAGCAGCTTAGCAAGGGGATCCGGCAGAAATTCACCCCTCCACTTT. Protein sequence: CASSLARGSGRNSPLHF. The chain combines TRBV4-1 with TRBJ1-6; TRBD1 is a possible D gene (5 bases). Trimming removed 5 bases from V and 7 bases from J, with 21 bases in between. CDR3 length: 17 residues. Germline lookup yields CDR1 MGHRA and CDR2 YSYEKL.

This clonotype has a count of ten or more. This chain joins TRBV20-1 and TRBJ2-7; 8 bases fit TRBD1. V lost 4 bases, J lost 1 base, and 9 bases stayed unmatched. The germline CDR1 and CDR2 sequences are DFQATT and SNEGSKA (reference sequence). The CDR3 runs 15 residues. CDR3 sequence reads: CSATRTDRGSYEQYF. CDR3 nucleotide sequence: TGCAGTGCTACCAGAACTGACAGGGGATCCTACGAGCAGTACTTC.

This clonotype occurred many times. The chain is built from TRBV10-3 and TRBJ2-5, with TRBD2 as a possible D gene (5 bases). With 5 bases removed from V and 2 bases from J, the gap between germline ends came to 9 bases. Germline V gives CDR1 ENHRY, CDR2 SYGVKD. The CDR3 is made up of 13 amino acids. CDR3 bases: TGTGCCATCAGTCAGACTAAGCAAGAGACCCAGTACTTC. Encoded protein: CAISQTKQETQYF.

This clonotype has at least ten counts. The chain couples TRBV30 to TRBJ2-1; 7 bases agree with TRBD2. V lost 0 bases and J lost 9; bases outside the gene matches: 8. The length of the CDR3 is 14 residues. CDR1 GTSNPN and CDR2 SVGIG come from the germline V gene (reference sequence). CDR3: CAWSVGGGLGEQFF. CDR3 in DNA: TGTGCCTGGAGTGTGGGGGGAGGGTTGGGTGAGCAGTTCTTC.

Remarks on this clonotype: As the CDR3 is not closed by the conserved phenylalanine or tryptophan, this likely results from a read error. J is TRBJ2-3 and V is TRBV18, with TRBD2 as a possible D gene (5 bases). There are 12 residues in the CDR3. Trimming stripped 3 bases from V and 5 bases from J, with 6 bases between. CDR1 and CDR2 (germline): KGHSH, LQKENI. CDR3 DNA: TGTGCCAGCTCACCGGAGGAAGATACGCAGTATCTT. Protein product: CASSPEEDTQYL.

This chain links TRBV7-9 with TRBJ1-5; 7 positions match TRBD1. Losses at the gene ends were 4 bases for V and 2 bases for J; bases not matched to a gene: 5. The V gene's germline CDR1 is SEHNR and CDR2 FQNEAQ (reference sequence). This CDR3 contains 15 residues. The CDR3 region is CASSWYDRGNQPQHF. The CDR3 DNA reads as TGTGCCAGCAGCTGGTATGACAGGGGCAATCAGCCCCAGCATTTT.

This clonotype was counted at least ten times. V gene TRBV11-3 combines with J gene TRBJ2-1; D ambiguous. V lost 4 bases and J lost 0, with 10 bases in between. The CDR3 covers 15 residues. Germline V lookup: CDR1 SGHNT, CDR2 YENEEA. The CDR3 protein is CASSSDFSSYNEQFF. The CDR3 coding sequence is TGTGCCAGCAGCTCAGATTTTAGCTCCTACAATGAGCAGTTCTTC.

This clonotype was seen ten or more times. The gene calls are TRBV15 and TRBJ2-1; 7 nucleotides line up with TRBD1. CDR1 LNHNV and CDR2 YYDKDF come from the germline V gene (reference sequence). The CDR3 runs to 14 residues. The J segment lost 6 bases and the V segment lost 4 bases, leaving 6 bases of the junction unmatched. The CDR3 DNA reads TGTGCCACCAGCACTACAGGGGTGAGCAATGAGCAGTTCTTC. It is translated as CATSTTGVSNEQFF.

In regard to this clonotype: Sequence at one end of the junction differs from germline and may be a read error. The rearrangement uses TRBV7-7 and TRBJ1-3; unclear D gene. This CDR3 is 15 amino acids long. The germline gives CDR1 SSHAT, CDR2 FNYEAQ (reference sequence). The CDR3 DNA is TGTGCTAGCAGCTTAGGCAACAGCCCTGGAAACACCATATATTTT. Its protein product is CASSLGNSPGNTIYF.

This clonotype has ten or more counts. V gene TRBV28 combines with J gene TRBJ2-7; 7 bases map to TRBD1. Germline V gives CDR1 MDHEN, CDR2 SYDVKM. This CDR3 is built from 16 residues. Trimming at V came to 2 bases and at J to 3 bases, leaving 10 bases not matched to a gene. Here the CDR3 reads CASSLKGAVGYYEQYF. The CDR3 coding sequence is TGTGCCAGCAGTTTAAAGGGGGCTGTGGGGTACTACGAGCAGTACTTC.

This clonotype was counted many times. The rearrangement uses TRBV18 and TRBJ1-4; no reliable D call. V was trimmed by 2 bases and J by 0 bases, leaving 7 bases between them. The CDR3 runs 15 residues. The germline CDR1 and CDR2 sequences are KGHSH and LQKENI. CDR3 sequence: CASSPGSATNEKLFF. CDR3 nucleotide sequence: TGTGCCAGCTCACCAGGATCTGCAACTAATGAAAAACTGTTTTTT.